Below, 15 T cell receptor beta chains from the same sample are listed, as sequenced in a study of cytomegalovirus exposure and HLA in healthy donors. 60 Vbeta and 13 Jbeta primers were used in PCR. Generated by immunoSEQ multiplex PCR, the TCRdb table keeps only in-frame clones and is missing some. The table records some 100,000 clones, 65% to 85% of them present only once. The sequenced material came from PBMCs. Receptor source: a girl aged 2-10 years in good health and CMV-seropositive.

The chain couples TRBV4-3 to TRBJ2-4; D not certain. Germline V gives CDR1 LGHNA, CDR2 YSLEER. Trimming removed 0 bases at V and 0 bases at J, with 12 bases between. The CDR3 extends over 17 amino acids. The DNA for the CDR3 is TGCGCCAGCAGCCAAGAGAGGCAGTCACTAGCCAAAAACATTCAGTACTTC. This encodes CASSQERQSLAKNIQYF.

The chain couples TRBV27 to TRBJ1-5, with TRBD1 matching over 10 bases. The V gene end was trimmed by 9 bases and the J gene end by 2 bases; junction bases not matched to a gene: 7. This CDR3 region has 15 residues. The germline V gene encodes CDR1 MNHEY and CDR2 SMNVEV (reference sequence). In DNA form, the CDR3 reads TGTGCCAGTAATCCCGGGACAGGGGGCAATCAGCCCCAGCATTTT. Encoded protein: CASNPGTGGNQPQHF.

The V gene is TRBV6-5, the J gene TRBJ1-5, with D possibly matching TRBD1 (6 bases). Per the germline V gene, CDR1 is MNHEY and CDR2 is SVGAGI. The germline V and J ends were trimmed by 3 bases and 7 bases, with 16 bases remaining between them. The CDR3 loop spans 15 amino acids. The CDR3 is CASSYGRGWEQPQHF. DNA for the CDR3: TGTGCCAGCAGTTATGGCAGGGGCTGGGAGCAGCCCCAGCATTTT.

This clone was seen only once. The gene calls are TRBV6-5 and TRBJ1-2; no definite D call. The ends were cut back, 0 bases at V and 3 bases at J, with 11 bases in the middle. The CDR3 runs to 15 residues. The germline gives CDR1 MNHEY, CDR2 SVGAGI. The CDR3 nucleotides are TGTGCCAGCAGTTACTCGGGCAGGAGGCACTATGGCTACACCTTC. Residues: CASSYSGRRHYGYTF.

The chain recombines TRBV5-6 with TRBJ2-1, with 14 bases that match TRBD2. V was pared by 6 bases and J by 0 bases, with 5 bases of the junction left unmatched. This CDR3 contains 17 residues. Germline CDR1 SGHDT, CDR2 YYEEEE. CDR3 loop: CASTGTSGGSSYNEQFF. CDR3 coding DNA: TGTGCCAGCACCGGGACTAGCGGGGGAAGCTCCTACAATGAGCAGTTCTTC.

This clone occurred once. The V and J genes are TRBV10-3 and TRBJ2-3; 11 bases are a match to TRBD2. The germline V gene has CDR1 ENHRY and CDR2 SYGVKD. Trimming took 2 bases from V and 2 from J; bases not matched to a gene: 3. The CDR3 covers 16 residues. CDR3 sequence reads: CAISEVAGGVTDTQYF. CDR3 in DNA: TGTGCCATCAGTGAGGTAGCGGGAGGGGTCACAGATACGCAGTATTTT.

The CDR3 DNA reads as TGCGCCAGCAGTGATTCCGGGACTAGCGGCTACGAGCAGTACTTC. This sequence encodes CASSDSGTSGYEQYF. This chain uses TRBV10-1 with TRBJ2-7, with 11 bases lining up with TRBD2. Per germline, CDR1 WNHNN and CDR2 SYGVQD (reference sequence). V lost 3 bases to trimming and J lost 3 bases; unmatched junction nucleotides: 4. The CDR3 is 15 amino acids.

This clone was counted once. The rearrangement links TRBV29-1 to TRBJ1-1, with D possibly TRBD1 on 6 matching bases. Germline loops: CDR1 SQVTM, CDR2 ANQGSEA. This CDR3 contains 12 residues. Trimming took 5 bases from V and 1 from J, leaving 8 bases between them. The CDR3 region has the DNA TGCAGCGTTCGACAGGCGAACACTGAAGCTTTCTTT. This codes for CSVRQANTEAFF.

The genes are TRBV30 and TRBJ1-2; D possibly corresponds to TRBD1 (6 bases). Germline V lookup: CDR1 GTSNPN, CDR2 SVGIG (reference sequence). Trimming cost V 5 bases and J 6 bases, with 16 bases left between them. The CDR3 is 13 residues long. The DNA for the CDR3 is TGTGCCTGGGGCTCCGGGACAAGAAATGGCTACACCTTC. It translates to CAWGSGTRNGYTF.

The rearrangement joins TRBV29-1 to TRBJ2-5, with 8 bases fitting TRBD2. The germline V gene has CDR1 SQVTM and CDR2 ANQGSEA. Germline trimming cut 0 bases from V and 5 bases from J; bases unmatched to any gene: 11. CDR3 size: 16 residues. The CDR3 coding sequence is TGCAGCGTTGAAGATCGGGAGGGAGGGCGTTTGGAGACCCAGTACTTC. It specifies CSVEDREGGRLETQYF. Filled out from reference TRBV29-1 and TRBJ2-5, the complete variable domain reads SAVISQKPSRDICQRGTSLTIQCQVDSQVTMMFWYRQQPGQSLTLIATANQGSEATYESGFVIDKFPISRPNLTFSTLTVSNMSPEDSSIYLCSVEDREGGRLETQYFGPGTRLLVL.

This chain uses TRBV5-1 with TRBJ1-1; TRBD1 aligns across 9 bases. The CDR3 is made up of 15 amino acids. Germline CDR1 and CDR2: SGHRS and YFSETQ. The trim removed 4 bases at V and 3 bases at J, leaving 7 bases unmatched. The CDR3 coding sequence is TGCGCCAGCAGCCTCGGGACAGGGAAGGACACTGAAGCTTTCTTT. Translating gives CASSLGTGKDTEAFF.

The chain employs TRBV7-9 and TRBJ2-3, with 11 nucleotides matching TRBD2. This CDR3 has 16 amino acids. The V and J ends lost 6 bases and 3 bases, in that order; junction bases with no gene match: 8. The germline V gene has CDR1 SEHNR and CDR2 FQNEAQ (reference sequence). The CDR3 here is CASRQRLAGWTDTQYF. The CDR3 coding sequence is TGTGCCAGCAGACAAAGACTAGCGGGATGGACAGATACGCAGTATTTT.

This clone was counted a single time. The V and J genes are TRBV2 and TRBJ2-1; TRBD1 matches 9 bases. The CDR3 loop spans 13 amino acids. The ends lost 4 bases at V and 7 bases at J; junction bases unmatched: 2. CDR1 and CDR2 from the germline V gene are SNHLY and FYNNEI. The chain's CDR3 is CASSAGQGNEQFF. DNA of the CDR3: TGTGCCAGCAGTGCAGGACAGGGGAATGAGCAGTTCTTC.

This sequence joins TRBV6-5 and TRBJ2-1; possibly TRBD1 for D (6 bases). The V gene's germline CDR1 is MNHEY and CDR2 SVGAGI. V shed 5 bases and J shed 12 bases, with 17 bases lying between them. The CDR3 is 13 amino acids. This CDR3 is CASSPGAEFSQFF. The CDR3 coding sequence is TGTGCCAGCAGTCCAGGGGCTGAGTTCTCGCAGTTCTTC.

This clone was found a few times. The chain joins TRBV28 to TRBJ2-5; D gene unclear. V lost 4 bases to trimming and J lost 2 bases, with 2 bases between them. This CDR3 region has 11 residues. Per germline, CDR1 MDHEN and CDR2 SYDVKM. CDR3 amino acids: CASSSQETQYF. The CDR3 coding sequence is TGTGCCAGCAGTTCTCAAGAGACCCAGTACTTC.